This T cell receptor (beta chain) was identified in a study of T cell repertoires in cytomegalovirus infection. Study-wide points: There were carriers of CMV plus the relevant HLA, and cumulative public TCR beta family frequency identified them. The ex vivo response was dominated by HLA-C-restricted CMV-specific TCR beta clonotypes.

V shed 7 bases and J shed 6 bases, with 17 bases lying between them. Germline assignment: CDR1 SGHTA and CDR2 FQGNSA. The CDR3 totals 14 residues. MiXCR, applied by TCRdb to the reads, yields one record per CDR3 protein. Here the sample spans 630,000 or so distinct CDR3 sequences, less than 25% being singletons. This clonotype was counted many times. The antigen remains undetermined. Sequencing was performed on CD8+ T cells from PBMCs. The rearrangement uses TRBV7-2 and TRBJ2-3; no clear D gene. The sequence derives from a human donor in good health (CMV status not recorded). Some clones in this sample may be carry-over from other donors' samples. The CDR3 DNA sequence: TGTGCCAGCACCAGCATCGCCACTGCGGATACGCAGTATTTT. Amino acids: CASTSIATADTQYF.